The rows below give T cell receptor beta chains drawn from one sample of a study of radiotherapy plus CTLA-4 blockade in lung cancer. The repertoire was sequenced with immunoSEQ multiplex PCR; TCRdb's copy has only in-frame clones and lacks some. The sample has about 91,000 clones; around 72% are singletons. The sample was peripheral blood, taken from a patient treated with radiotherapy plus ipilimumab. Receptors were obtained from a human donor with non-small cell lung cancer that progressed on radiotherapy plus ipilimumab. CDR3s include the opening cysteine and the closing phenylalanine or tryptophan. D genes are given only for firm matches. Size is omitted from some rows. Given values are once, few, many or a class for expanded clones.

j_call	d_call	clone_size	v_call	cdr3_aa	cdr3_nt
TRBJ1-5	.	.	TRBV19	CASRDSSYSNQPQHF	TGTGCCAGTAGGGACAGCTCATATAGCAATCAGCCCCAGCATTTT
TRBJ2-6	.	.	TRBV4-1	CASSQAPGQTSGANVLTF	TGCGCCAGCAGCCAAGCCCCAGGACAGACCTCTGGGGCCAACGTCCTGACTTTC
TRBJ2-1	.	once	TRBV7-8	CASSLAGDYTYNEQFF	TGTGCCAGCAGCTTAGCGGGGGATTATACCTACAATGAGCAGTTCTTC
TRBJ2-2	.	.	TRBV6-1	CASSYTGLTGELFF	TGTGCCAGCAGTTATACAGGGTTAACCGGGGAGCTGTTTTTT
TRBJ2-7	TRBD1	.	TRBV7-6	CASSLDRGPSYEQYF	TGTGCCAGCAGCCTCGACAGGGGACCCTCCTACGAGCAGTACTTC
TRBJ2-1	TRBD1	.	TRBV11-2	CASSLRSGTGGEQFF	TGTGCCAGCAGCTTAAGATCCGGGACAGGTGGTGAGCAGTTCTTC
TRBJ2-2	TRBD2	once	TRBV7-9	CASSSGLAGPGELFF	TGTGCCAGCAGCTCGGGACTAGCGGGGCCCGGGGAGCTGTTTTTT
TRBJ2-1	.	few	TRBV6-1	CASRWGADSYNEQFF	TGTGCCAGCAGATGGGGGGCAGACTCCTACAATGAGCAGTTCTTC
TRBJ2-3	.	.	TRBV6-5	CASSYSPPSTDTQYF	TGTGCCAGCAGTTACTCCCCACCTAGCACAGATACGCAGTATTTT
TRBJ1-1	.	.	TRBV27	CASSYAETKNTEAFF	TGTGCCAGCAGCTACGCTGAAACTAAGAACACTGAAGCTTTCTTT
TRBJ1-5	.	.	TRBV19	CASSIGIYSNQPQHF	TGTGCCAGTAGTATAGGGATTTATAGCAATCAGCCCCAGCATTTT
TRBJ1-5	.	.	TRBV4-1	CASSQDNGVYQPQHF	TGCGCCAGCAGCCAAGATAACGGGGTCTATCAGCCCCAGCATTTT
TRBJ1-1	.	.	TRBV6-4	CASSDSQGFSPPNTEAFF	TGTGCCAGCAGTGACTCTCAGGGTTTTTCACCCCCGAACACTGAAGCTTTCTTT
TRBJ1-2	.	.	TRBV6-5	CASSAYLYGYTF	TGTGCCAGCAGCGCTTACCTCTATGGCTACACCTTC
TRBJ1-2	.	.	TRBV7-2	CASSLSADRYGYTF	TGTGCCAGCAGCTTATCGGCAGACCGCTATGGCTACACCTTC
TRBJ2-7	TRBD1	.	TRBV9	CASSEGTGGYEQYF	TGTGCCAGCAGCGAAGGGACAGGGGGCTACGAGCAGTACTTC
TRBJ2-1	.	.	TRBV11-2	CASSPRAGALGEQFF	TGTGCCAGCAGCCCTCGAGCCGGGGCCCTTGGGGAGCAGTTCTTC